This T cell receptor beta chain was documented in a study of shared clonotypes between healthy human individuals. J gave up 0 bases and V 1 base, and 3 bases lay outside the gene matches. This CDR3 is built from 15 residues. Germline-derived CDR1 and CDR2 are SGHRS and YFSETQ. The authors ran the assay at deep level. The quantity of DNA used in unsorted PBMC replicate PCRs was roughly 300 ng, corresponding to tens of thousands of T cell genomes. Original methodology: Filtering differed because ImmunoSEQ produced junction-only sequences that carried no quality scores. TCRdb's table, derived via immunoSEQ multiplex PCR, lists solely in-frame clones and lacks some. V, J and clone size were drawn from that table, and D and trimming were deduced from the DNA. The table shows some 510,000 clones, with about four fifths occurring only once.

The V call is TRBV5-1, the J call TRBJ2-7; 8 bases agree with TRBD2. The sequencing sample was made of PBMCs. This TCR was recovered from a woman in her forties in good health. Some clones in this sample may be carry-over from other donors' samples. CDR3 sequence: CASSLLSGTSYEQYF. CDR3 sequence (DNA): TGCGCCAGCAGCTTGCTTAGCGGGACCTCCTACGAGCAGTACTTC.